This T cell receptor (beta chain) was observed in a study of PD-1 blockade in mismatch repair-deficient tumors. Study summary: Enrolled about 2012-2016, patients had progressing, pretreated mismatch repair-deficient cancers of 12 types. General study findings and limits: Tumor-resident clones, often undetectable pretreatment in blood, expanded then contracted after pembrolizumab.

A few pembrolizumab responders had their TCRs sequenced. To note about this clone: Its target is unknown.

The CDR3 has 15 residues. Trimming shortened V by 0 bases and J by 8 bases, and 16 bases separated the two germline ends. Germline-derived CDR1 and CDR2 are MNHNS and SASEGT. The method was immunoSEQ multiplex PCR; TCRdb's version includes in-frame clones alone and lacks a portion of them. The table includes 20,000 to 25,000 clones, about four fifths detected once. The source of this sequence is an adult with mismatch repair-deficient cancer. The sequencing used peripheral blood, collected 2 weeks after starting pembrolizumab. The chain has TRBV6-1 and TRBJ2-5; no reliable D call. As DNA, the CDR3 is TGTGCCAGCAGTGAAGCGCTCATCCAAGCTGGAACCCAGTACTTC. It translates to CASSEALIQAGTQYF.